The T cell receptor beta chain described here comes from a study of OX40 agonist ivuxolimab in advanced cancers. Study details: The patients received ivuxolimab by intravenous route every 2 weeks at 0.01 to 10 mg/kg. Prior checkpoint blockade (anti-PD-1, anti-PD-L1 or anti-CTLA-4) was permitted; less than 45% had it.

The CDR3 runs 15 residues. V lost 4 bases, J lost 0 bases, and 10 bases lay in between. CDR1 and CDR2 from the germline V gene are LNHDA and SQIVND (reference sequence). Study-wide points: Partial responders dosed at 0.1-3.0 mg/kg displayed clonal expansion ranking among the lowest. In general, CD8+ T cells held more expanded clones than CD4+ did, on average.

TCRdb keeps only in-frame clones here, not all; method: immunoSEQ multiplex PCR. The repertoire holds about 26,000 clones, with roughly 85% as singletons. With respect to this clone: Its antigen is unknown.

Sequences were derived from CD4+ or CD8+ T cells sorted from blood, sampled in a trial of the OX40 agonist ivuxolimab. This TCR was sampled from an adult with an advanced solid tumor such as melanoma, head and neck, liver or kidney cancer. The chain uses TRBV19 and TRBJ2-1; D is unresolved. CDR3 sequence (DNA): TGTGCCAGTAGTACCGATAGAAGCTCCTACAATGAGCAGTTCTTC. Its protein product is CASSTDRSSYNEQFF.